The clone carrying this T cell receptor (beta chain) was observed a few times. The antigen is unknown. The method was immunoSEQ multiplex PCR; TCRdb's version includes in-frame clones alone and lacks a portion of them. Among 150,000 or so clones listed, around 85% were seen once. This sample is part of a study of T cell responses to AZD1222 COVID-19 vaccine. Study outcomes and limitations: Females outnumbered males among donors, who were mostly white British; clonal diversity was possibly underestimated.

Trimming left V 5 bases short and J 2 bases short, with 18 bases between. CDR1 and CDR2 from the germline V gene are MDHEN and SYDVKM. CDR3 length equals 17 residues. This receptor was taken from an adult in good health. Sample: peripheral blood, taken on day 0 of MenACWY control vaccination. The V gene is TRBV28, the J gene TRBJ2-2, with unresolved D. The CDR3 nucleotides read TGTGCCAGCAGTGCCGACGTCAGAAGGGATAACACCGGGGAGCTGTTTTTT. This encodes CASSADVRRDNTGELFF. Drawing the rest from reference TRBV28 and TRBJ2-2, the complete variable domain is DVKVTQSSRYLVKRTGEKVFLECVQDMDHENMFWYRQDPGLGLRLIYFSYDVKMKEKGDIPEGYSVSREKKERFSLILESASTNQTSMYLCASSADVRRDNTGELFFGEGSRLTVL.